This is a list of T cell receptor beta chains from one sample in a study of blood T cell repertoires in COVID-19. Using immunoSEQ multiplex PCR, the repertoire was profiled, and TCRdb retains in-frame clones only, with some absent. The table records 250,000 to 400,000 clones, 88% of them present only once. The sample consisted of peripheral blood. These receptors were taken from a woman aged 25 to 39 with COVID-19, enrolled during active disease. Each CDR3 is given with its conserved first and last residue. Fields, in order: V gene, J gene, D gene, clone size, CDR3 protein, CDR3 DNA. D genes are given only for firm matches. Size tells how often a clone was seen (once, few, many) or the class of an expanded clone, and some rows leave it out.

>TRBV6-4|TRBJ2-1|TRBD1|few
CASSDYPGQHNEQFF
TGTGCCAGCAGTGACTATCCGGGACAGCACAATGAGCAGTTCTTC
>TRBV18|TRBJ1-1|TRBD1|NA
CASSPLFRDRENTEAFF
TGTGCCAGCTCACCACTATTCCGGGACAGGGAAAACACTGAAGCTTTCTTT
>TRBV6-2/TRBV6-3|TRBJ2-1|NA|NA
CASSYRLEQFF
TGTGCCAGCAGTTACCGACTAGAGCAGTTCTTC
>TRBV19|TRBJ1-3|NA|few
CASSPQGRSGNTIYF
TGTGCCAGTAGTCCCCAGGGGCGCTCTGGAAACACCATATATTTT
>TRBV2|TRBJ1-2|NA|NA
CASSVGSINYGYTF
TGTGCCAGCAGTGTTGGTTCTATAAACTATGGCTACACCTTC
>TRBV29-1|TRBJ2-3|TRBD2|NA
CSVEGLAGTDTQYF
TGCAGCGTTGAAGGACTAGCGGGGACAGATACGCAGTATTTT
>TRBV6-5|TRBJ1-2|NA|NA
CAVEEGFGYTF
TGTGCCGTTGAGGAAGGATTTGGCTACACCTTC
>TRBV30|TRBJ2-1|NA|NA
CARRTTEETEQFF
TGTGCCCGAAGGACTACCGAAGAGACAGAGCAGTTCTTC
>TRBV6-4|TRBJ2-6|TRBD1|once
CASSETGQSGANVLTF
TGTGCCAGCAGTGAAACGGGACAGTCTGGGGCCAACGTCCTGACTTTC
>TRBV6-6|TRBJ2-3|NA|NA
CASRVGTDTQYF
TGTGCCAGCAGGGTAGGCACAGATACGCAGTATTTT
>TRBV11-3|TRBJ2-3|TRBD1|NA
CASSLGQGSDTQYF
TGTGCCAGCAGCTTGGGACAGGGGTCAGATACGCAGTATTTT
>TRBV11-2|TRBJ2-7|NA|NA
CASSLEGGSGYEQYF
TGTGCCAGCAGCTTAGAGGGAGGTTCGGGCTACGAGCAGTACTTC
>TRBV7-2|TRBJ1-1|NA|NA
CASSLAVSLGGRAFF
TGTGCCAGCAGCTTAGCAGTCTCATTAGGCGGGCGAGCTTTCTTT
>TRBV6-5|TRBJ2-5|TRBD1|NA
CASSRTGGRETQYF
TGTGCCAGCAGCCGAACAGGGGGGAGAGAGACCCAGTACTTC
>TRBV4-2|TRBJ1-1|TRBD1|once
CASSQEGQGGTEAFF
TGTGCCAGCAGCCAAGAGGGACAGGGGGGGACTGAAGCTTTCTTT
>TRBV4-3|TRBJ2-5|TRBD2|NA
CASSPGLASLRGETQYF
TGCGCCAGCAGCCCCGGACTAGCGAGCCTTAGGGGGGAGACCCAGTACTTC
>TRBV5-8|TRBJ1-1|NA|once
CASSPRPVTEAFF
TGTGCCAGCAGCCCCCGCCCAGTCACTGAAGCTTTCTTT
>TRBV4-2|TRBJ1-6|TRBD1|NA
CASSQGTGGLSSYNSPLHF
TGTGCCAGCAGCCAGGGAACAGGGGGCCTTAGCTCCTATAATTCACCCCTCCACTTT
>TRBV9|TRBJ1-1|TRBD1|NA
CASSVTGQENTEAFF
TGTGCCAGCAGCGTGACGGGACAGGAGAACACTGAAGCTTTCTTT
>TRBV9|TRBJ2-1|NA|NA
CASSEPWASADNEQFF
TGTGCCAGCAGCGAGCCCTGGGCTAGCGCGGACAATGAGCAGTTCTTC
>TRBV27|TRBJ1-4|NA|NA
CASSFGATTNEKLFF
TGTGCCAGCAGTTTTGGAGCTACAACTAATGAAAAACTGTTTTTT
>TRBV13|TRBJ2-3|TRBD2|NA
CASSLRFGGAADTQYF
TGTGCCAGCAGCTTAAGGTTCGGGGGGGCGGCAGATACGCAGTATTTT
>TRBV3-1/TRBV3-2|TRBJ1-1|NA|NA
CASSPEGKTEAFF
TGTGCCAGCAGCCCTGAGGGAAAGACTGAAGCTTTCTTT
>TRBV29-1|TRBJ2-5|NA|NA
CSVGGAFQETQYF
TGCAGCGTTGGTGGGGCCTTCCAAGAGACCCAGTACTTC
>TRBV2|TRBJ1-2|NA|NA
CASSEDAGADVYGYTF
TGTGCCAGCAGTGAAGACGCGGGGGCGGACGTCTATGGCTACACCTTC
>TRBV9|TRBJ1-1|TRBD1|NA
CASSVGGGTGAFF
TGTGCCAGCAGCGTAGGGGGCGGGACAGGGGCTTTCTTT
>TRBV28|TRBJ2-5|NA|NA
CASSLPGTSGETQYF
TGTGCCAGCAGCCTACCCGGGACATCGGGAGAGACCCAGTACTTC
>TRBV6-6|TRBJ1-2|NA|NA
CASSLVNSEAYGYTF
TGTGCCAGCAGCCTCGTTAATTCTGAGGCCTATGGCTACACCTTC
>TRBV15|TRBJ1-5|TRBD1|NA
CATRTDRELDQPQHF
TGTGCCACCAGAACCGACAGGGAACTCGATCAGCCCCAGCATTTT
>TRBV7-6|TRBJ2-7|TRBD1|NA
CASSTGQGALSYEQYF
TGTGCCAGCAGCACAGGACAGGGGGCATTAAGTTACGAGCAGTACTTC
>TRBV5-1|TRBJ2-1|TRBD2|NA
CASSWDLAGGLHPYEQFF
TGCGCCAGCAGCTGGGACCTAGCGGGGGGGCTCCACCCCTATGAGCAGTTCTTC
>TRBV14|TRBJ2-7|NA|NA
CASSQGRAMYF
TGTGCCAGCAGCCAAGGGAGGGCGATGTACTTC
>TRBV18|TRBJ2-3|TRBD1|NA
CASSPLQGPDTQYF
TGTGCCAGCTCACCGTTACAGGGGCCAGATACGCAGTATTTT
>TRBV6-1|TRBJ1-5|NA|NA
CASSADGRRGNQPQHF
TGTGCCAGCAGTGCGGACGGCCGGAGGGGCAATCAGCCCCAGCATTTT
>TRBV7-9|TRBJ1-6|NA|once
CASSLALALGRLHF
TGTGCCAGCAGCTTAGCGCTGGCCCTTGGTCGCCTCCACTTT
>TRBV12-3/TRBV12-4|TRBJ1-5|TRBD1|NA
CASSLTGGQPQHF
TGTGCCAGCAGTTTGACAGGGGGGCAGCCCCAGCATTTT
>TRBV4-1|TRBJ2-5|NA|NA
CASSTSWTDLGTQYF
TGCGCCAGCAGCACCTCCTGGACTGACTTGGGGACCCAGTACTTC
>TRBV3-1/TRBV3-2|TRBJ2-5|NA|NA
CASSQAGETQYF
TGTGCCAGCAGCCAAGCGGGGGAGACCCAGTACTTC
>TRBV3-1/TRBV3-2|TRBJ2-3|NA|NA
CASSQVGAGTQYF
TGTGCCAGCAGCCAAGTGGGCGCGGGTACGCAGTATTTT
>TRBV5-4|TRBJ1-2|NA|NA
CASSLDPGVNYGYTF
TGTGCCAGCAGCTTGGATCCAGGCGTAAACTATGGCTACACCTTC
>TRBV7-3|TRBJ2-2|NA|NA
CASSLAPNTGELFF
TGTGCCAGCAGCTTGGCCCCGAACACCGGGGAGCTGTTTTTT
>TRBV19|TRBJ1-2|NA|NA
CAISPGLGTYGYTF
TGTGCCATCTCCCCGGGACTGGGAACCTATGGCTACACCTTC
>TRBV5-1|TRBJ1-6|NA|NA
CASSYRQQNSPLHF
TGCGCCAGCAGTTACCGACAGCAGAATTCACCCCTCCACTTT
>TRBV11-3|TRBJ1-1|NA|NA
CASSFPYTEAFF
TGTGCCAGCAGCTTCCCTTACACTGAAGCTTTCTTT
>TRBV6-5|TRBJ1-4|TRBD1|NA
CASSYDRGDEKLFF
TGTGCCAGCAGTTACGACAGGGGAGACGAAAAACTGTTTTTT
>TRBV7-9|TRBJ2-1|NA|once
CASSPGGLNPYNEQFF
TGTGCCAGCAGCCCGGGCGGGCTAAACCCTTACAATGAGCAGTTCTTC
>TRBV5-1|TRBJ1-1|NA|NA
CASSLDGASKRAFF
TGCGCCAGCAGCTTGGATGGGGCCTCGAAGAGAGCTTTCTTT
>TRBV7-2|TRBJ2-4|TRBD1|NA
CASSLLGQGLNIQYF
TGTGCCAGCAGCTTATTGGGACAGGGGTTAAACATTCAGTACTTC
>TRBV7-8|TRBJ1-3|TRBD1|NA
CASSPRTGRVYTIYF
TGTGCCAGCAGCCCCAGGACAGGGAGAGTGTACACCATATATTTT
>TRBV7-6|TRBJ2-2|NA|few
CASSEGAGELFF
TGTGCCAGCAGCGAGGGGGCCGGGGAGCTGTTTTTT
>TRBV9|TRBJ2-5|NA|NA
CASSVGLEAWETQYF
TGTGCCAGCAGCGTAGGACTAGAAGCATGGGAGACCCAGTACTTC
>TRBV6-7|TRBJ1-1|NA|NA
CASSLSSRENTEAFF
TGTGCCAGCAGCCTAAGCTCGCGGGAGAACACTGAAGCTTTCTTT
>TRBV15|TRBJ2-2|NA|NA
CATSRVGAELFF
TGTGCCACCAGCAGAGTGGGGGCGGAGCTGTTTTTT